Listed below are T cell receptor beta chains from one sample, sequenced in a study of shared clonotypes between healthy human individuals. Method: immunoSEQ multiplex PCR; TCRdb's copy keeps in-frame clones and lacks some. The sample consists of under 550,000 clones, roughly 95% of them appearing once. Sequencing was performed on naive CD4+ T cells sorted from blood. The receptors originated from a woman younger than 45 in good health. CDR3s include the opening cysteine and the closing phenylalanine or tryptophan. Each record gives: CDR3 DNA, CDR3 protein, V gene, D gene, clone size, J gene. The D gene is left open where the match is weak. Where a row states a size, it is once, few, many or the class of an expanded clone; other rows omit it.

CDR3nt: TGTGCCAGCAGTGCAGAGCCGGGGGAAACCTACGAGCAGTACTTC
CDR3aa: CASSAEPGETYEQYF
v_gene: TRBV6-1
d_gene: -
abundance: -
j_gene: TRBJ2-7

CDR3nt: TGTGCCAGCTCACCCCCTGTCTGGGGGACTAGCGTTTACAATGAGCAGTTCTTC
CDR3aa: CASSPPVWGTSVYNEQFF
v_gene: TRBV18
d_gene: TRBD2
abundance: -
j_gene: TRBJ2-1

CDR3nt: TGTGCCAGTAGTGCCCCCGGGACAGCCTCCTACGAGCAGTACTTC
CDR3aa: CASSAPGTASYEQYF
v_gene: TRBV19
d_gene: TRBD1
abundance: -
j_gene: TRBJ2-7

CDR3nt: TGTGCCATCAGTGACCCGGGGCAGGGGGCAGGTGGAAGCGAATGGGGATTCTTGTACGAGCAGTACTTC
CDR3aa: CAISDPGQGAGGSEWGFLYEQYF
v_gene: TRBV10-3
d_gene: TRBD1
abundance: -
j_gene: TRBJ2-7

CDR3nt: TGTGCCAGTAGCAGGGACAGCCTTTGGCAGTACTTC
CDR3aa: CASSRDSLWQYF
v_gene: TRBV19
d_gene: TRBD1
abundance: few
j_gene: TRBJ2-7

CDR3nt: TGCGCCAGCAGCCATAGGACGGATCAAGAGACCCAGTACTTC
CDR3aa: CASSHRTDQETQYF
v_gene: TRBV5-1
d_gene: -
abundance: -
j_gene: TRBJ2-5

CDR3nt: TGCGCCAGCAGCTTGGGGGGGTTTCGGGCCTACGAGCAGTACTTC
CDR3aa: CASSLGGFRAYEQYF
v_gene: TRBV5-1
d_gene: -
abundance: -
j_gene: TRBJ2-7

CDR3nt: TGTGCCAGCAGCCGCGGGGGGCGAGGGGGCCACAATGAGCAGTTCTTC
CDR3aa: CASSRGGRGGHNEQFF
v_gene: TRBV11-3
d_gene: -
abundance: -
j_gene: TRBJ2-1

CDR3nt: TGTGCCAGCAGTCCTGCCGGGGTTGGAAACACCATATATTTT
CDR3aa: CASSPAGVGNTIYF
v_gene: TRBV28
d_gene: -
abundance: -
j_gene: TRBJ1-3

CDR3nt: TGCGCCAGCAGCCAAGGTGTTCTTGACAGGAAATGGGCTTTCTTT
CDR3aa: CASSQGVLDRKWAFF
v_gene: TRBV4-1
d_gene: -
abundance: -
j_gene: TRBJ1-1

CDR3nt: TGTGCCAGCACACGCGAGCAGTACTTC
CDR3aa: CASTREQYF
v_gene: TRBV6-6
d_gene: -
abundance: -
j_gene: TRBJ2-7

CDR3nt: TGTGCCAGCAGCTTAGCGGGCAGGTTTAATGAAAAACTGTTTTTT
CDR3aa: CASSLAGRFNEKLFF
v_gene: TRBV7-8
d_gene: -
abundance: -
j_gene: TRBJ1-4

CDR3nt: TGTGCCAGCTCACCCACAGGGCTCGGACTCACCTACGAGCAGTACTTC
CDR3aa: CASSPTGLGLTYEQYF
v_gene: TRBV18
d_gene: -
abundance: -
j_gene: TRBJ2-7

CDR3nt: TGTGCCAGTAGTATAACTAGCGGGACCTACAATGAGCAGTTCTTC
CDR3aa: CASSITSGTYNEQFF
v_gene: TRBV19
d_gene: TRBD2
abundance: -
j_gene: TRBJ2-1

CDR3nt: TGTGCCAGCAGCTTAGAGACTAGAGGCACAGATACGCAGTATTTT
CDR3aa: CASSLETRGTDTQYF
v_gene: TRBV9
d_gene: -
abundance: -
j_gene: TRBJ2-3

CDR3nt: TGTGCCACCAGCAGAGAGAGACGGGAGACCTCGGCCTACAATGAGCAGTTCTTC
CDR3aa: CATSRERRETSAYNEQFF
v_gene: TRBV15
d_gene: -
abundance: -
j_gene: TRBJ2-1

CDR3nt: TGTGCCTGGAGTGTACAGGAATATCAGCCCCAGCATTTT
CDR3aa: CAWSVQEYQPQHF
v_gene: TRBV30
d_gene: -
abundance: few
j_gene: TRBJ1-5

CDR3nt: TGTGCCAGCAGTACGGACACAGCAACTAATGAAAAACTGTTTTTT
CDR3aa: CASSTDTATNEKLFF
v_gene: TRBV28
d_gene: -
abundance: -
j_gene: TRBJ1-4

CDR3nt: TGTGCCAGCAGTGTAGGACTAGCGGGAGTCCTTAATGAGCAGTTCTTC
CDR3aa: CASSVGLAGVLNEQFF
v_gene: TRBV7-8
d_gene: TRBD2
abundance: -
j_gene: TRBJ2-1

CDR3nt: TGTGCCAGCAGTTCGCCATTTGGACTAGCGGACACAGATACGCAGTATTTT
CDR3aa: CASSSPFGLADTDTQYF
v_gene: TRBV28
d_gene: TRBD2
abundance: few
j_gene: TRBJ2-3

CDR3nt: TGTGCCAGCAGCTTAAAAGCGGGAGGGGGCGTAGATACGCAGTATTTT
CDR3aa: CASSLKAGGGVDTQYF
v_gene: TRBV7-3
d_gene: TRBD2
abundance: -
j_gene: TRBJ2-3

CDR3nt: TGTGCCAGCTCAGCGGACAGGGGGCAAGAGACCCAGTACTTC
CDR3aa: CASSADRGQETQYF
v_gene: TRBV18
d_gene: TRBD1
abundance: -
j_gene: TRBJ2-5

CDR3nt: TGTGCCAGCAGAAGGGACAGCAACTATGGCTACACCTTC
CDR3aa: CASRRDSNYGYTF
v_gene: TRBV28
d_gene: TRBD1
abundance: once
j_gene: TRBJ1-2

CDR3nt: TGTGCCAGCAGTGAATTCGCAGGAGGGGCTGCCTACGAGCAGTACTTC
CDR3aa: CASSEFAGGAAYEQYF
v_gene: TRBV6-1
d_gene: -
abundance: -
j_gene: TRBJ2-7

CDR3nt: TGTGCCAGCAGTCTGGCGGGAGGCGACGAGCAGTACTTC
CDR3aa: CASSLAGGDEQYF
v_gene: TRBV25-1
d_gene: TRBD2
abundance: once
j_gene: TRBJ2-7

CDR3nt: TGCAGTGCTAGCCCCTACAATGAGCAGTTCTTC
CDR3aa: CSASPYNEQFF
v_gene: TRBV20-1
d_gene: -
abundance: -
j_gene: TRBJ2-1

CDR3nt: TGTGCCAGCAGCTCCCATGGGCCCGCGAACACCGGGGAGCTGTTTTTT
CDR3aa: CASSSHGPANTGELFF
v_gene: TRBV7-3
d_gene: -
abundance: -
j_gene: TRBJ2-2

CDR3nt: TGTGCCAGTAGTATAGTAGGGGCGAGCTCTGGAAACACCATATATTTT
CDR3aa: CASSIVGASSGNTIYF
v_gene: TRBV19
d_gene: -
abundance: -
j_gene: TRBJ1-3

CDR3nt: TGCGCCAGCAGCTTGGAGGGGACTAGCGGGAGAGTCTACGAGCAGTACTTC
CDR3aa: CASSLEGTSGRVYEQYF
v_gene: TRBV5-1
d_gene: TRBD2
abundance: -
j_gene: TRBJ2-7

CDR3nt: TGTGCCAGCGTCAAAGACAGGAGGAACACTGAAGCTTTCTTT
CDR3aa: CASVKDRRNTEAFF
v_gene: TRBV7-8
d_gene: -
abundance: -
j_gene: TRBJ1-1

CDR3nt: TGTGCCAGTAGGAGGGGAGGTGGCTCCCCGCCCGGGGAGCTGTTTTTT
CDR3aa: CASRRGGGSPPGELFF
v_gene: TRBV19
d_gene: -
abundance: -
j_gene: TRBJ2-2

CDR3nt: TGCGCCAGCAGCTTGTCGGCGGAAGAGACCCAGTACTTC
CDR3aa: CASSLSAEETQYF
v_gene: TRBV5-1
d_gene: -
abundance: -
j_gene: TRBJ2-5

CDR3nt: TGTGCCAGCAATCGAGGGGTATCCGGAAACACCATATATTTT
CDR3aa: CASNRGVSGNTIYF
v_gene: TRBV6-1
d_gene: -
abundance: -
j_gene: TRBJ1-3

CDR3nt: TGCGCCACCGGGACTAGCGGGAGTGGTGAGCAGTTCTTC
CDR3aa: CATGTSGSGEQFF
v_gene: TRBV10-1
d_gene: TRBD2
abundance: -
j_gene: TRBJ2-1

CDR3nt: TGTGCCAGCAGTGATCAGGGGACTACAGATGAGCAGTTCTTC
CDR3aa: CASSDQGTTDEQFF
v_gene: TRBV6-4
d_gene: -
abundance: -
j_gene: TRBJ2-1

CDR3nt: TGCGCCAGCAGACAGAGCCGGGAGGGCTTGAACACCGGGGAGCTGTTTTTT
CDR3aa: CASRQSREGLNTGELFF
v_gene: TRBV4-1
d_gene: TRBD2
abundance: -
j_gene: TRBJ2-2

CDR3nt: TGTGCCAGTAGCCTCTCGGGGCGGGAGATCTACGAGCAGTACTTC
CDR3aa: CASSLSGREIYEQYF
v_gene: TRBV19
d_gene: TRBD2
abundance: -
j_gene: TRBJ2-7

CDR3nt: TGTGCCAGCCAGCAGGGGAACTATGGCTACACCTTC
CDR3aa: CASQQGNYGYTF
v_gene: TRBV28
d_gene: -
abundance: -
j_gene: TRBJ1-2

CDR3nt: TGTGCCAGCAGCTTGGGGGACTTGAACTATGGCTACACCTTC
CDR3aa: CASSLGDLNYGYTF
v_gene: TRBV5-6
d_gene: -
abundance: -
j_gene: TRBJ1-2

CDR3nt: TGTGCCAGCAGCTCGGACAGGGGTGAAAAACTGTTTTTT
CDR3aa: CASSSDRGEKLFF
v_gene: TRBV7-7
d_gene: TRBD1
abundance: -
j_gene: TRBJ1-4

CDR3nt: TGTGCCATCACTCTGGGTTTAGCCAGCGAGCAGTACTTC
CDR3aa: CAITLGLASEQYF
v_gene: TRBV10-3
d_gene: -
abundance: -
j_gene: TRBJ2-7

CDR3nt: TGTGCCATCAGTCTCGACAGGGGTACTGAAGCTTTCTTT
CDR3aa: CAISLDRGTEAFF
v_gene: TRBV10-3
d_gene: TRBD1
abundance: -
j_gene: TRBJ1-1

CDR3nt: TGTGCCACCAGCGGTGCCGGCGGAAGCTACAATGAGCAGTTCTTC
CDR3aa: CATSGAGGSYNEQFF
v_gene: TRBV15
d_gene: -
abundance: -
j_gene: TRBJ2-1

CDR3nt: TGCAGCGCCCCAGCAGGGAAATCTAACTATGGCTACACCTTC
CDR3aa: CSAPAGKSNYGYTF
v_gene: TRBV29-1
d_gene: -
abundance: once
j_gene: TRBJ1-2

CDR3nt: TGCGCCAGCAGCTTCGGTGTGGGACAGGGGGCCCTGAACTCCTACGAGCAGTACTTC
CDR3aa: CASSFGVGQGALNSYEQYF
v_gene: TRBV5-1
d_gene: TRBD1
abundance: -
j_gene: TRBJ2-7

CDR3nt: TGTGCCAGCAGGAACAGGAAAAATCAGCCCCAGCATTTT
CDR3aa: CASRNRKNQPQHF
v_gene: TRBV2
d_gene: -
abundance: -
j_gene: TRBJ1-5

CDR3nt: TGTGCCAGCAGCGCCCAGGACGGGACCTACGAGCAGTACTTC
CDR3aa: CASSAQDGTYEQYF
v_gene: TRBV7-9
d_gene: -
abundance: -
j_gene: TRBJ2-7

CDR3nt: TGTGCCAGCAGCCCCCCGGGAGACTACGAGCAGTACTTC
CDR3aa: CASSPPGDYEQYF
v_gene: TRBV5-6
d_gene: -
abundance: -
j_gene: TRBJ2-7

CDR3nt: TGTGCCAGCAGAACCTATTCTGTAGGGATGGACACCGGGGAGCTGTTTTTT
CDR3aa: CASRTYSVGMDTGELFF
v_gene: TRBV27
d_gene: -
abundance: -
j_gene: TRBJ2-2

CDR3nt: TGTGCCAGTAGTCCGACAGGGATTAGCAATCAGCCCCAGCATTTT
CDR3aa: CASSPTGISNQPQHF
v_gene: TRBV19
d_gene: TRBD1
abundance: -
j_gene: TRBJ1-5

CDR3nt: TGTGCCAGCTTCTCCGGACAGGGTTCGGCGCAGTACTTC
CDR3aa: CASFSGQGSAQYF
v_gene: TRBV27
d_gene: TRBD1
abundance: -
j_gene: TRBJ2-5

CDR3nt: TGTGCCAGCAGTGAAAAGGACATAAAGAACACTGAAGCTTTCTTT
CDR3aa: CASSEKDIKNTEAFF
v_gene: TRBV6-1
d_gene: -
abundance: -
j_gene: TRBJ1-1

CDR3nt: TGTGCCAGCGCAGAGTTTACTAGCACAGATACGCAGTATTTT
CDR3aa: CASAEFTSTDTQYF
v_gene: TRBV19
d_gene: -
abundance: -
j_gene: TRBJ2-3

CDR3nt: TGCGCCAGCAGCTATCCTACAGATACGCAGTATTTT
CDR3aa: CASSYPTDTQYF
v_gene: TRBV5-1
d_gene: -
abundance: -
j_gene: TRBJ2-3

CDR3nt: TGTGCCAGCACCAACGAACCGCCGAGACTAGCGGCTGGCCTCGAGCAGTACTTC
CDR3aa: CASTNEPPRLAAGLEQYF
v_gene: TRBV5-5
d_gene: TRBD2
abundance: once
j_gene: TRBJ2-7

CDR3nt: TGTGCCAGCAGCTCAGAAATCTCGGGAGGCTATGGCTACACCTTC
CDR3aa: CASSSEISGGYGYTF
v_gene: TRBV7-6
d_gene: -
abundance: -
j_gene: TRBJ1-2

CDR3nt: TGCGCCAGCAGCCTTCCGGGACTAGCTCATGGACGCTACGAGCAGTACTTC
CDR3aa: CASSLPGLAHGRYEQYF
v_gene: TRBV4-1
d_gene: TRBD2
abundance: -
j_gene: TRBJ2-7

CDR3nt: TGTGCCAGCAAGGCAGCCGGTGGGTACGAGCAGTACTTC
CDR3aa: CASKAAGGYEQYF
v_gene: TRBV2
d_gene: -
abundance: once
j_gene: TRBJ2-7

CDR3nt: TGTGCCAGCAGCAAAATTCCTTCGGGGATAGATACGCAGTATTTT
CDR3aa: CASSKIPSGIDTQYF
v_gene: TRBV27
d_gene: -
abundance: -
j_gene: TRBJ2-3